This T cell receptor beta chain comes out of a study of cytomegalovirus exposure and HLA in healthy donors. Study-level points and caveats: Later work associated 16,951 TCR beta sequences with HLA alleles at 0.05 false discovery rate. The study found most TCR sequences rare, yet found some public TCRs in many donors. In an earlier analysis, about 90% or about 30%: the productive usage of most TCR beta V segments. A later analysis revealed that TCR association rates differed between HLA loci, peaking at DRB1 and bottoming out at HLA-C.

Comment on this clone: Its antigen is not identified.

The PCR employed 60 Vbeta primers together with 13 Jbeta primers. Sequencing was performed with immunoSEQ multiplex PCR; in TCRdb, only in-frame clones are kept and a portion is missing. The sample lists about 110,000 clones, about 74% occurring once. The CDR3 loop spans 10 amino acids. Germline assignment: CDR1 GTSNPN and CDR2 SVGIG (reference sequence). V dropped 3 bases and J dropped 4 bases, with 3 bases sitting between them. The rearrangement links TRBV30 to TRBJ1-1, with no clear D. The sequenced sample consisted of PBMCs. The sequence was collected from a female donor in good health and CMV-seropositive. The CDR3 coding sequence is TGTGCCTGGAGCGGCACTGAAGCTTTCTTT. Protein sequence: CAWSGTEAFF.